This T cell receptor (beta chain) is drawn from a study of cytomegalovirus exposure and HLA in healthy donors. Notes on the study in general: In a later analysis, CMV-associated beta chains were mostly HLA-associated, it appeared.

This clone has a handful of counts. Its specificity is unknown. The PCR used 60 Vbeta and 13 Jbeta primers. Clones were read by immunoSEQ multiplex PCR, and TCRdb kept only the in-frame ones, dropping some. The sample holds over 100,000 clones; around two thirds are singletons and the top ten take around 2%. This CDR3 spans 15 amino acids. The ends were cut back, 0 bases at V and 2 bases at J, with 11 bases in the middle. Looked up from germline, CDR1 is SGHRS and CDR2 is YFSETQ. The sample comprised PBMCs. The sequence was collected from a human donor in good health. The V call is TRBV5-1, the J call TRBJ2-5; weak D call: TRBD1 (6 bases). CDR3 loop: CASSLVTGPQETQYF. The CDR3, as DNA: TGCGCCAGCAGCTTGGTCACAGGGCCTCAAGAGACCCAGTACTTC. The full variable domain, in which reference TRBV5-1 and TRBJ2-5 provide the parts outside the CDR3, is KAGVTQTPRYLIKTRGQQVTLSCSPISGHRSVSWYQQTPGQGLQFLFEYFSETQRNKGNFPGRFSGRQFSNSRSEMNVSTLELGDSALYLCASSLVTGPQETQYFGPGTRLLVL.